Presented here are 26 T cell receptor beta chains from one specimen sequenced in a study of human T cells and chemical hapten exposure. TCRdb ran MiXCR on the RACE reads and lists one entry per CDR3 protein. This sample has about 120,000 distinct CDR3 sequences; about 13% occur once, and the top ten carry approximately 0.92%. The sample's time point: patch test 1, 2 weeks after DPC sensitization. Treatment specified: therapeutic diphenylcyclopropenone sensitization with weekly scalp DPC. Sequenced material: whole blood, taken in connection with sensitization to the hapten diphenylcyclopropenone (DPC). The receptors come from a man younger than 35 with alopecia areata. Some clones in this sample may be carry-over from other donors' samples.

The chain links TRBV7-2 to TRBJ2-5; D may be TRBD2 (6 bases). Germline loops: CDR1 SGHTA, CDR2 FQGNSA. V was clipped by 6 bases and J by 4 bases, with 18 bases between them. The CDR3 length is 15 residues. CDR3 DNA: TGTGCCAGCAGGTCCACCGGGGGAACCGTAGAGACCCAGTACTTC. This translates into CASRSTGGTVETQYF.

The chain recombines TRBV29-1 with TRBJ1-4; 8 bases align to TRBD1. V shed 4 bases, J shed 5 bases, and the junction held 3 bases outside the gene matches. The CDR3 covers 13 residues. Germline V gene data show CDR1 as SQVTM and CDR2 as ANQGSEA. CDR3 sequence reads: CSVAGQGNEKLFF. CDR3 DNA sequence: TGCAGCGTTGCAGGACAGGGAAATGAAAAACTGTTTTTT.

In this sample, this clonotype turned up many times. The V call is TRBV4-1, the J call TRBJ2-5; D may be TRBD1 (6 bases). The V gene's germline CDR1 is MGHRA and CDR2 YSYEKL. The V end lost 0 bases, the J end lost 2 bases, and 16 bases lay between the germline ends. The CDR3 has 17 residues. The CDR3 region has the DNA TGCGCCAGCAGCCAAGATAGGGGACAAGCCGCGCAAGAGACCCAGTACTTC. This translates into CASSQDRGQAAQETQYF.

In this sample, this clonotype turned up once. The chain carries TRBV27 and TRBJ2-7; D call uncertain. In germline, CDR1 is MNHEY, CDR2 SMNVEV (reference sequence). The CDR3 length is 14 residues. Deletions cut 4 bases from V and 2 bases from J, with 12 bases between. The DNA of the CDR3 is TGTGCCAGCAGTTCCCGGACCTTTGCCTACGAGCAGTACTTC. This codes for CASSSRTFAYEQYF.

In this sample, this clonotype turned up many times. The chain uses TRBV6-2 or TRBV6-3 and TRBJ2-2; D unclear. V lost 5 bases, J lost 1 base, and 20 bases lay in between. Per the germline V gene, CDR1 is MNHEY and CDR2 is SVGEGT. The CDR3 covers 18 residues. The CDR3 spells CASSEPLVEQVNTGELFF. CDR3 sequence (DNA): TGTGCCAGCAGTGAGCCTTTGGTAGAGCAGGTGAACACCGGGGAGCTGTTTTTT.

The table lists this clonotype with many counts. This sequence joins TRBV4-3 and TRBJ2-7; 10 nucleotides line up with TRBD1. Per germline, CDR1 LGHNA and CDR2 YSLEER. The V segment lost 3 bases and the J segment 4 bases; nucleotides outside the gene matches: 0. This CDR3 spans 13 amino acids. This chain's CDR3 is CASSQDRGYEQYF. DNA of the CDR3: TGCGCCAGCAGCCAGGACAGGGGGTACGAGCAGTACTTC.

This clonotype turned up a few times. This chain connects TRBV29-1 to TRBJ1-1, with TRBD1 matching 9 bases. V lost 7 bases and J lost 5; bases outside the gene matches: 5. Germline V gene lookup returns CDR1 SQVTM and CDR2 ANQGSEA. The CDR3 contains 12 residues. The CDR3 here is CSAQGARTEAFF. DNA of the CDR3: TGCAGCGCACAGGGGGCTCGGACTGAAGCTTTCTTT. Based on the CDR3 plus reference TRBV29-1 and TRBJ1-1, the full variable domain is SAVISQKPSRDICQRGTSLTIQCQVDSQVTMMFWYRQQPGQSLTLIATANQGSEATYESGFVIDKFPISRPNLTFSTLTVSNMSPEDSSIYLCSAQGARTEAFFGQGTRLTVV.

This clonotype was counted a few times. Germline and junction disagree at one end, which may indicate a read error. The genes are TRBV12-3 or TRBV12-4 and TRBJ2-1, with D possibly matching TRBD2 (5 bases). The CDR3 is 11 amino acids. CDR3 sequence (DNA): TGTGCCAGCAGCTTAGGACTGATCCAGTTCTTC. Translated: CASSLGLIQFF.

The gene calls are TRBV7-2 and TRBJ2-5; D is unclear. CDR1 and CDR2 from the germline V gene are SGHTA and FQGNSA. The CDR3 consists of 14 residues. Trimming stripped 1 base from V and 5 bases from J, with 11 bases between. The CDR3 loop is CASSLGSSRETQYF. The DNA of the CDR3 is TGTGCCAGCAGCTTAGGTAGTAGCCGGGAGACCCAGTACTTC.

This clonotype was observed a handful of times. The chain has TRBV19 and TRBJ2-3; 9 positions agree with TRBD2. CDR3 length: 16 amino acids. The ends lost 5 bases at V and 1 base at J; junction bases unmatched: 7. Germline V gene lookup returns CDR1 LNHDA and CDR2 SQIVND (reference sequence). The CDR3 spells CASSFPRLAGTDTQYF. The CDR3 bases are TGTGCCAGTAGTTTTCCACGACTAGCGGGCACAGATACGCAGTATTTT.

This clonotype was seen more than once but under ten times. This chain's CDR3 is CASSSDRGLSTEAFF. The CDR3 nucleotides are TGTGCCAGCAGCTCGGACAGGGGGCTGAGTACTGAAGCTTTCTTT. V is TRBV7-3 and J is TRBJ1-1, with TRBD1 identical over 11 bases. CDR1 and CDR2 from the germline V gene are SGHTA and FQGTGA. V dropped 4 bases and J dropped 5; count of bases not matched to a gene: 6. The CDR3 contains 15 residues.

In its sample, this clonotype was seen a few times. The chain carries TRBV7-9 and TRBJ1-6; D gene uncertain. The CDR3 has 15 amino acids. Germline loops: CDR1 SEHNR, CDR2 FQNEAQ (reference sequence). Trimming cost V 1 base and J 7 bases, with 11 bases left between them. DNA of the CDR3: TGTGCCAGCAGCTTAGAGAGGGTATGGAATTCACCCCTCCACTTT. Its protein is CASSLERVWNSPLHF.

This clonotype came up a few times. This CDR3 reads CASSGLGSSPLHF. The CDR3 nucleotides read TGTGCCAGCAGTGGGCTGGGGAGTTCACCCCTCCACTTT. J is TRBJ1-6 and V is TRBV12-3 or TRBV12-4; D remains unclear. V was cut by 5 bases and J by 9 bases, with 11 bases left in between. This CDR3 contains 13 residues.

The chain is built from TRBV5-1 and TRBJ1-2; D might be TRBD1 (5 bases). The V gene's germline CDR1 is SGHRS and CDR2 YFSETQ. CDR3 length equals 16 residues. V was clipped by 0 bases and J by 4 bases, with 16 bases between them. As DNA, the CDR3 is TGCGCCAGCAGCTTGGTCGAGGGGCGGAACTTCTATGGCTACACCTTC. Translating it yields CASSLVEGRNFYGYTF.

This clonotype has only a few counts. The chain combines TRBV6-5 with TRBJ2-3; maybe TRBD1 (8 bases). V was cut by 6 bases and J by 3 bases, with 16 bases left in between. The CDR3 has 15 amino acids. Germline-derived CDR1 and CDR2 are MNHEY and SVGAGI. CDR3 in DNA: TGTGCCAGCAGAACTGGACAGGGAGGGACAGATACGCAGTATTTT. It translates to CASRTGQGGTDTQYF.

This clonotype was counted ten times or more. V is TRBV3-1 and J is TRBJ1-1; D possibly corresponds to TRBD1 (6 bases). The CDR3 has 13 amino acids. CDR1 is LGHDT and CDR2 is YNNKEL in the germline V gene (reference sequence). Trimming took 4 bases from V and 7 from J, leaving 13 bases between them. CDR3 DNA sequence: TGTGCCAGCAGCCCAAGGATGACAGGTGAAGCTTTCTTT. Its translation is CASSPRMTGEAFF.

This clonotype has only a few counts. The chain recombines TRBV7-8 with TRBJ1-2; D is uncertain. The CDR3 is made up of 15 amino acids. The germline V gene encodes CDR1 SGHVS and CDR2 FQNEAQ. V was shortened by 2 bases and J by 5 bases, with 15 bases between the two germline ends. The CDR3 loop reads CASSLRLSKEYGYTF. The DNA for the CDR3 is TGTGCCAGCAGCTTACGACTATCGAAAGAGTATGGCTACACCTTC.

This sequence joins TRBV20-1 and TRBJ2-3, with D possibly TRBD2 on 5 matching bases. Germline V lookup: CDR1 DFQATT, CDR2 SNEGSKA (reference sequence). The CDR3 is made up of 14 amino acids. The ends were cut back, 6 bases at V and 1 base at J, with 14 bases in the middle. The CDR3 here is CSARTVLGTDTQYF. CDR3 nucleotides: TGCAGTGCCCGGACTGTGTTGGGCACAGATACGCAGTATTTT.

This clonotype was seen a handful of times. The chain employs TRBV2 and TRBJ2-1; D unresolved. CDR1 SNHLY and CDR2 FYNNEI come from the germline V gene. Trimming cost V 3 bases and J 0 bases, with 18 bases left between them. This CDR3 spans 18 amino acids. The CDR3 sequence: CASSDPTLTHRSYNEQFF. Here the CDR3 DNA reads TGTGCCAGCAGTGACCCGACTCTTACCCACCGCTCCTACAATGAGCAGTTCTTC.

The V and J genes are TRBV4-3 and TRBJ2-3; no reliable D call. Deletions cut 4 bases from V and 1 base from J, with 6 bases between. Germline V gene lookup returns CDR1 LGHNA and CDR2 YSLEER. The CDR3 is 13 amino acids. The CDR3, as DNA: TGCGCCAGCAGCCCCGCGGGCACAGATACGCAGTATTTT. Translated, it gives CASSPAGTDTQYF.

This clonotype was detected ten times or more. J is TRBJ1-6 and V is TRBV7-6, with 8 bases identical to TRBD1. V trimming: 5 bases; J trimming: 6 bases; junction bases outside the gene matches: 3. CDR1 SGHVS and CDR2 FNYEAQ come from the germline V gene. The CDR3 is made up of 14 amino acids. CDR3 in DNA: TGTGCCAGCAGCAAGGACAGGGCTAATTCACCCCTCCACTTT. Protein product: CASSKDRANSPLHF.

This clonotype was observed a few times. This chain uses TRBV18 with TRBJ1-1; 7 positions agree with TRBD1. In germline, CDR1 is KGHSH, CDR2 LQKENI. The CDR3 consists of 13 residues. The V gene end was trimmed by 7 bases and the J gene end by 4 bases; junction bases not matched to a gene: 6. The CDR3 spells CASCTSGGTEAFF. The DNA for the CDR3 is TGTGCCAGCTGCACGTCAGGGGGCACTGAAGCTTTCTTT.

V gene TRBV5-1 combines with J gene TRBJ1-1; no clear D. CDR1 and CDR2 from the germline V gene are SGHRS and YFSETQ. V was pared by 0 bases and J by 0 bases, with 9 bases between. This CDR3 region has 15 residues. CDR3 region: CASSLGAALNTEAFF. CDR3 DNA sequence: TGCGCCAGCAGCTTGGGGGCAGCCCTGAACACTGAAGCTTTCTTT.

The rearrangement uses TRBV4-1 and TRBJ2-7; weak D call: TRBD1 (5 bases). Germline CDR1 and CDR2: MGHRA and YSYEKL. V lost 1 base to trimming and J lost 7 bases, with 11 bases between them. The CDR3 contains 13 residues. The CDR3 spells CASSQAQGWEQYF. CDR3 DNA: TGCGCCAGCAGCCAAGCGCAGGGTTGGGAGCAGTACTTC.

Many counts were recorded for this clonotype. This chain connects TRBV19 to TRBJ1-5; D is unresolved. The CDR3 contains 14 residues. Per the germline V gene, CDR1 is LNHDA and CDR2 is SQIVND (reference sequence). Trimming stripped 5 bases from V and 7 bases from J, with 15 bases between. The CDR3 loop reads CASSFLVSGQPQHF. Here the CDR3 DNA reads TGTGCCAGTAGTTTCCTCGTGTCCGGACAGCCCCAGCATTTT.

This clonotype was recorded a few times. This sequence joins TRBV28 and TRBJ2-7; 7 positions match TRBD1. Germline CDR1 reads MDHEN; CDR2 reads SYDVKM. V was clipped by 0 bases and J by 3 bases; unmatched bases: 2. CDR3 length equals 14 residues. The DNA for the CDR3 is TGTGCCAGCAGTTTATGGGGACAGTACTACGAGCAGTACGTC. Its protein product is CASSLWGQYYEQYV.